The table lists the clone carrying this T cell receptor (beta chain) with many counts. Its antigen is as yet unknown. The data were taken from a study of Graves' ophthalmopathy and Graves' hyperthyroidism. Study summary: Blood was drawn at initial diagnosis, before any treatment. Study-level results: Most expanded thyroid clonotypes above 0.001 frequency also appeared in blood. The 13-signature model separated ophthalmopathy from stable hyperthyroidism at 85% to 90% sensitivity and almost 83% specificity.

As the template, RNA transcripts were used to amplify TCR beta CDR3 regions. HTBI-primed RT-PCR formed the first round, and a multiplex PCR formed the second. TCRdb fed the multiplex PCR reads into MiXCR, producing one record per CDR3 protein. Among fewer than 400,000 distinct CDR3 sequences listed, around 18% were seen once. Unmatched junction bases numbered 0, after V lost 8 bases and J lost 2 bases. This CDR3 is built from 13 residues. Per germline, CDR1 SNHLY and CDR2 FYNNEI. Among the exclusions were patients with other autoimmune diseases, uncontrolled infections, pregnancy or lactation. The clonotype originates from a woman in her late teens or twenties with Graves' ophthalmopathy. The material sequenced was peripheral blood. The chain couples TRBV2 to TRBJ1-5, with 10 bases matching TRBD1. The CDR3 region has the DNA TGTGCCAGCGGGACAGGGGGCAATCAGCCCCAGCATTTT. It encodes CASGTGGNQPQHF.